A single sample is the source of the 30 T cell receptor beta chains below, sequenced in a study of blood T cell repertoires in COVID-19. TCRdb's table, derived via immunoSEQ multiplex PCR, lists solely in-frame clones and lacks some. The repertoire includes around 84,000 clones, about 90% of them detected once, and approximately 4.4% sits in the top ten. Specimen: peripheral blood. The origin of the receptors is a man between 45 and 60 years old with active COVID-19.

This chain joins TRBV6-5 and TRBJ2-7, with 8 bases identical to TRBD1. V was pared by 2 bases and J by 5 bases, with 8 bases of the junction left unmatched. This CDR3 spans 15 amino acids. Germline values: CDR1 MNHEY, CDR2 SVGAGI. The CDR3 here is CASSYEAGQVHEQYF. The CDR3 region has the DNA TGTGCCAGCAGTTACGAGGCGGGACAGGTTCACGAGCAGTACTTC.

V gene TRBV7-9 combines with J gene TRBJ2-7; D perhaps matches TRBD2 (6 bases). Germline V CDR1 and CDR2: SEHNR, FQNEAQ (reference sequence). CDR3 size: 16 residues. The V gene lost 1 base and the J gene lost 0 bases, with 13 bases spanning the gap. CDR3 loop: CASSLGSGLNSYEQYF. In nucleotides, the CDR3 is TGTGCCAGCAGCTTAGGGTCGGGACTGAACTCCTACGAGCAGTACTTC.

This clone was counted once. The CDR3 DNA follows: TGTGCCATCAGTGATGCCGGGGGGACCTACAATGAGCAGTTCTTC. Its protein is CAISDAGGTYNEQFF. The chain joins TRBV10-3 to TRBJ2-1; 7 nucleotides align to TRBD2. J lost 2 bases, V lost 3 bases, and 4 bases had no gene match. In germline, CDR1 is ENHRY, CDR2 SYGVKD. The CDR3 consists of 15 residues.

This chain connects TRBV28 to TRBJ2-7; TRBD2 aligns across 9 bases. Trimming cost V 8 bases and J 1 base; bases outside gene matches: 9. Germline V gene data show CDR1 as MDHEN and CDR2 as SYDVKM. The CDR3 is made up of 15 amino acids. CDR3 in DNA: TGTGCCAGCCATCTAGCGGGAAGGACGTCCTACGAGCAGTACTTC. This translates into CASHLAGRTSYEQYF.

The J gene is TRBJ2-3, the V gene TRBV11-2; TRBD1 aligns across 8 bases. Germline values: CDR1 SGHAT, CDR2 FQNNGV. The V and J ends lost 6 bases and 0 bases, in that order; junction bases with no gene match: 8. CDR3 length: 16 amino acids. The CDR3 DNA sequence: TGTGCCAGCAGTTCGGGACAGGTCCGGAGCACAGATACGCAGTATTTT. It is translated as CASSSGQVRSTDTQYF.

CDR3 nucleotides: TGTGCCAGCAGCACCCCGACAGGGCAGGGCACCGGGGAGCTGTTTTTT. Protein sequence: CASSTPTGQGTGELFF. The chain recombines TRBV11-3 with TRBJ2-2; 7 bases line up with TRBD1. The germline V gene encodes CDR1 SGHNT and CDR2 YENEEA. V shed 5 bases, J shed 4 bases, and the junction held 10 bases outside the gene matches. The CDR3 totals 16 residues. The full variable domain, rest sourced from reference TRBV11-3 and TRBJ2-2, is EAGVVQSPRYKIIEKKQPVAFWCNPISGHNTLYWYLQNLGQGPELLIRYENEEAVDDSQLPKDRFSAERLKGVDSTLKIQPAELGDSAVYLCASSTPTGQGTGELFFGEGSRLTVL.

The chain joins TRBV6-5 to TRBJ1-1; D is possibly TRBD1 (5 bases). The CDR3 has 14 amino acids. V lost 6 bases and J lost 3, with 14 bases in between. Germline assignment: CDR1 MNHEY and CDR2 SVGAGI. CDR3 DNA sequence: TGTGCCAGCAGACCCTCGGGGGTACACACTGAAGCTTTCTTT. It specifies CASRPSGVHTEAFF.

V and J are TRBV19 and TRBJ1-1, with a possible D match to TRBD1 (5 bases). The germline V gene encodes CDR1 LNHDA and CDR2 SQIVND (reference sequence). V lost 3 bases and J lost 6, with 14 bases in between. The CDR3 runs 14 residues. The CDR3 DNA reads TGTGCCAGTAGTATCGGTTGGGGAGGGGCTGAAGCTTTCTTT. The encoded protein is CASSIGWGGAEAFF.

The chain employs TRBV19 and TRBJ2-6; TRBD1 matches at 8 bases. The CDR3 contains 15 residues. In germline, CDR1 is LNHDA, CDR2 SQIVND (reference sequence). The junction had 4 bases not matched to a gene; V was cut back by 7 bases and J by 2 bases. CDR3 in amino acids: CASTRQGPGANVLTF. The DNA of the CDR3 is TGTGCCAGTACCAGACAGGGGCCTGGGGCCAACGTCCTGACTTTC.

V usage is TRBV6-5 and J usage is TRBJ2-7; D is perhaps TRBD1 (6 bases). V lost 5 bases and J lost 1, with 12 bases in between. Germline V gene lookup returns CDR1 MNHEY and CDR2 SVGAGI. The CDR3 totals 14 residues. CDR3 bases: TGTGCCAGCAGTAGCCGGACAGCGTCCTACGAGCAGTACTTC. This encodes CASSSRTASYEQYF.

This chain joins TRBV3-1 (or the pseudogene TRBV3-2) and TRBJ2-3; 12 positions agree with TRBD2. V gave up 4 bases and J gave up 3 bases; unmatched junction bases: 2. The CDR3 is made up of 15 amino acids. Germline V CDR1 and CDR2: LGHDT, YNNKEL (reference sequence). CDR3 nucleotide sequence: TGTGCCAGCAGCCCCGGGACTAGCGGGACAGATACGCAGTATTTT. Translated: CASSPGTSGTDTQYF.

The table lists this clone with a few counts. The rearrangement joins TRBV6-9 to TRBJ2-1; 9 bases are shared with TRBD2. J was trimmed by 2 bases and V by 6 bases; bases with no gene match: 14. CDR3 length equals 18 residues. From germline, CDR1 is MNHGY and CDR2 SVAAGI. The DNA of the CDR3 is TGTGCCAGCAGCTGCACGAGCGGGAGGCTTCCCCCCTACAATGAGCAGTTCTTC. It specifies CASSCTSGRLPPYNEQFF.

V usage is TRBV30 and J usage is TRBJ1-6; TRBD1 is a possible D gene (6 bases). Trimming stripped 3 bases from V and 8 bases from J, with 17 bases between. There are 15 residues in the CDR3. Germline values: CDR1 GTSNPN, CDR2 SVGIG (reference sequence). The CDR3 DNA follows: TGTGCCTGGAGCCAAGAGGGGGTAAGGCATTCACCCCTCCACTTT. Amino acids: CAWSQEGVRHSPLHF.

The chain employs TRBV7-2 and TRBJ2-1; 10 positions agree with TRBD1. Germline trimming cut 7 bases from V and 7 bases from J; bases unmatched to any gene: 7. This CDR3 has 14 residues. Germline CDR1 reads SGHTA; CDR2 reads FQGNSA. The CDR3 spells CASTRTGGLNEQFF. CDR3 in DNA: TGTGCCAGCACTAGGACAGGGGGACTTAATGAGCAGTTCTTC.

V and J are TRBV27 and TRBJ2-7, with 7 positions matching TRBD1. Trimming removed 4 bases from V and 5 bases from J; junction bases left unmatched: 5. CDR3 length: 13 amino acids. Germline loops: CDR1 MNHEY, CDR2 SMNVEV (reference sequence). The CDR3 nucleotides read TGTGCCAGCAGTTGGAACAGGGGAGACGAGCAGTACTTC. Translation gives CASSWNRGDEQYF.

This chain connects TRBV18 to TRBJ2-3; 9 nucleotides line up with TRBD1. This CDR3 has 16 amino acids. J lost 3 bases, V lost 3 bases, and 7 bases had no gene match. In germline, CDR1 is KGHSH, CDR2 LQKENI. The CDR3 DNA follows: TGTGCCAGCTCACCGACACCGGGACAGGGAACAGATACGCAGTATTTT. Translation: CASSPTPGQGTDTQYF.

The chain joins TRBV5-6 to TRBJ2-2; 8 bases fit TRBD2. Trimming at V came to 6 bases and at J to 7 bases, leaving 11 bases not matched to a gene. The germline V gene has CDR1 SGHDT and CDR2 YYEEEE. CDR3 size: 15 residues. The CDR3, as DNA: TGTGCCAGCACCCTTGCGCGGGAGGTCGTCGGGGAGCTGTTTTTT. This encodes CASTLAREVVGELFF.

J is TRBJ1-1 and V is TRBV19; TRBD1 is a possible D gene (6 bases). This CDR3 spans 14 amino acids. Germline CDR1 LNHDA, CDR2 SQIVND (reference sequence). The ends were cut back, 7 bases at V and 4 bases at J, with 16 bases in the middle. CDR3 DNA sequence: TGTGCCAGTACATATTCGGACAGTGCCACTGAAGCTTTCTTT. Translation: CASTYSDSATEAFF.

The rearrangement uses TRBV11-2 and TRBJ1-4, with TRBD1 matching 10 bases. Germline-derived CDR1 and CDR2 are SGHAT and FQNNGV. CDR3 length: 14 residues. Unmatched junction bases numbered 5, after V lost 8 bases and J lost 5 bases. The CDR3 DNA is TGTGCCAGCGCCGTGGACAGGGGGAATGAAAAACTGTTTTTT. Protein: CASAVDRGNEKLFF.

The chain recombines TRBV11-2 with TRBJ2-1; 9 bases match TRBD2. V lost 0 bases and J lost 9; bases outside the gene matches: 12. Germline V gene sequence: CDR1 SGHAT, CDR2 FQNNGV. The CDR3 is 17 residues long. The CDR3 region has the DNA TGTGCCAGCAGCTTAGAGGGTACCCTAGCGGGGCGGGGTGAGCAGTTCTTC. Translation gives CASSLEGTLAGRGEQFF.

This chain uses TRBV5-1 with TRBJ2-1; 9 bases are shared with TRBD2. J gave up 7 bases and V 0 bases, and 11 bases lay outside the gene matches. The CDR3 spans 17 residues. In germline, CDR1 is SGHRS, CDR2 YFSETQ. CDR3 sequence: CASSLAGQREAGNEQFF. The DNA for the CDR3 is TGCGCCAGCAGCTTGGCGGGCCAGCGGGAGGCGGGGAATGAGCAGTTCTTC. The entire variable domain, with the rest obtained from reference TRBV5-1 and TRBJ2-1, is as follows: KAGVTQTPRYLIKTRGQQVTLSCSPISGHRSVSWYQQTPGQGLQFLFEYFSETQRNKGNFPGRFSGRQFSNSRSEMNVSTLELGDSALYLCASSLAGQREAGNEQFFGPGTRLTVL.

This chain uses TRBV19 with TRBJ2-3; D possibly corresponds to TRBD2 (5 bases). The CDR3 runs 15 residues. Germline loops: CDR1 LNHDA, CDR2 SQIVND (reference sequence). V was shortened by 10 bases and J by 6 bases, with 23 bases between the two germline ends. The CDR3 reads CATTSGGGPSDTQYF. The CDR3 nucleotides are TGTGCCACAACCTCTGGTGGCGGGCCCAGTGATACGCAGTATTTT.

The chain uses TRBV11-3 and TRBJ2-3, with a possible D match to TRBD1 (6 bases). CDR3 length equals 17 residues. Per the germline V gene, CDR1 is SGHNT and CDR2 is YENEEA. Trimming removed 2 bases from V and 0 bases from J, with 15 bases in between. This CDR3 reads CASSLFLTGTSTDTQYF. CDR3 bases: TGTGCCAGCAGCTTATTCCTGACCGGGACAAGCACAGATACGCAGTATTTT. The whole variable domain, filled in from reference TRBV11-3 and TRBJ2-3, reads EAGVVQSPRYKIIEKKQPVAFWCNPISGHNTLYWYLQNLGQGPELLIRYENEEAVDDSQLPKDRFSAERLKGVDSTLKIQPAELGDSAVYLCASSLFLTGTSTDTQYFGPGTRLTVL.

The chain links TRBV5-4 to TRBJ2-3, with a tentative D call TRBD2 (7 bases). V lost 3 bases and J lost 7, with 18 bases in between. Germline CDR1 is SGHNT and CDR2 is YYREEE (reference sequence). The CDR3 extends over 15 amino acids. CDR3 sequence (DNA): TGTGCCAGCAGCTCTTTCGGCGGGGGCGGTTATACGCAGTATTTT. It codes for CASSSFGGGGYTQYF.

This clone has only a few counts. The rearrangement uses TRBV6-6 and TRBJ1-6, with D possibly TRBD1 on 6 matching bases. V was trimmed by 6 bases and J by 6 bases, leaving 9 bases between them. CDR3 length equals 13 residues. CDR1 MNHNY and CDR2 SVGAGI come from the germline V gene (reference sequence). The CDR3 DNA sequence: TGTGCCAGCAGCCAGGGGATTAATTCACCCCTCCACTTT. Amino acids: CASSQGINSPLHF.

V gene TRBV5-5 combines with J gene TRBJ2-7, with TRBD1 matching over 8 bases. Unmatched junction bases numbered 10, after V lost 5 bases and J lost 3 bases. This CDR3 region has 15 residues. The germline gives CDR1 SGHKS, CDR2 YYEKEE (reference sequence). CDR3 sequence (DNA): TGTGCCAGCAGACGGACAGGGAGGCCGAACTACGAGCAGTACTTC. Protein sequence: CASRRTGRPNYEQYF.

This chain joins TRBV11-3 and TRBJ2-2; D gene uncertain. Germline CDR1 SGHNT, CDR2 YENEEA. Trimming pared 5 bases from V and 7 bases from J, leaving 11 bases between. CDR3 size: 13 residues. In DNA form, the CDR3 reads TGTGCCAGCAGCCGAAGCACGGTCGGGGAGCTGTTTTTT. As protein: CASSRSTVGELFF.

V usage is TRBV28 and J usage is TRBJ2-2; TRBD2 might be the D (5 bases). There are 17 residues in the CDR3. Germline V gives CDR1 MDHEN, CDR2 SYDVKM. Trimming took 5 bases from V and 3 from J, leaving 19 bases between them. The CDR3, as DNA: TGTGCCAGCAGTAGAAAACCGAGGGTTCGCGACACCGGGGAGCTGTTTTTT. It is translated as CASSRKPRVRDTGELFF.

The V call is TRBV3-1 (or the pseudogene TRBV3-2), the J call TRBJ1-5, with D uncertain. The CDR3 consists of 13 residues. V lost 0 bases, J lost 5 bases, and 5 bases lay in between. CDR1 is LGHDT, CDR2 YNNKEL, per germline (reference sequence). Here the CDR3 DNA reads TGTGCCAGCAGCCAAGACAGATATCAGCCCCAGCATTTT. This codes for CASSQDRYQPQHF.

V gene TRBV3-1 (or the pseudogene TRBV3-2) combines with J gene TRBJ1-1; no definite D call. The CDR3 contains 12 residues. V dropped 0 bases and J dropped 11 bases, with 10 bases sitting between them. CDR1 and CDR2 (germline): LGHDT, YNNKEL (reference sequence). The DNA of the CDR3 is TGTGCCAGCAGCCAAGACTGGAGGAAGGCTTTCTTT. This sequence encodes CASSQDWRKAFF.